This record covers a single T cell receptor beta chain. Its antigen remains unidentified. Germline CDR1 reads SGHVS; CDR2 reads FNYEAQ. The CDR3 loop spans 13 amino acids. Trimming stripped 5 bases from V and 5 bases from J, with 12 bases between. This sample is part of a study of blood T cells in healthy people across ages. Points from the study as a whole: Significant beta diversity loss was already apparent by age roughly 38, declining roughly linearly.

A J-beta primer mix and a sample-barcoded 5' primer were used in a second PCR of about 7 to 12 cycles. Tags on each cDNA molecule came from a template-switch adaptor with 12 random nucleotides. TCRdb ran MiXCR on the 5' RACE reads and lists one entry per CDR3 protein. The sample consists of 1.5 million to 2 million distinct CDR3 sequences, under 30% of them appearing once. The rearrangement uses TRBV7-6 and TRBJ1-1; D is possibly TRBD1 (5 bases). The sample taken for sequencing was blood. This TCR came from a woman aged 25 to 39 in good health. The CDR3 bases are TGTGCCAGCAGCACCCGAGAGGGGACTGAAGCTTTCTTT. Its translation is CASSTREGTEAFF.